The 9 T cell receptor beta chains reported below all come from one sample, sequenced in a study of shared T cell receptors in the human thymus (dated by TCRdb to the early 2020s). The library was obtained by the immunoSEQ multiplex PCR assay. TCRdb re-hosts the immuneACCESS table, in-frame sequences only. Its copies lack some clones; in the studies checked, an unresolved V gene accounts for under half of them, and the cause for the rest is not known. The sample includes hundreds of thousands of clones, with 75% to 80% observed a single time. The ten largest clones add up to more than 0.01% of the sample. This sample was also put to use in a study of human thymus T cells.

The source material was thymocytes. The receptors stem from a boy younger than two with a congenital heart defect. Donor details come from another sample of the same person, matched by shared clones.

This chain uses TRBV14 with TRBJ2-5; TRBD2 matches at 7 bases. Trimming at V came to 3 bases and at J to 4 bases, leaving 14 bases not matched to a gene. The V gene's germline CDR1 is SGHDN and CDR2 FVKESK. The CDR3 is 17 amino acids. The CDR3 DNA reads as TGTGCCAGCAGCCACCGCAGACTAGCCGAGAGGAGAGAGACCCAGTACTTC. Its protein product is CASSHRRLAERRETQYF.

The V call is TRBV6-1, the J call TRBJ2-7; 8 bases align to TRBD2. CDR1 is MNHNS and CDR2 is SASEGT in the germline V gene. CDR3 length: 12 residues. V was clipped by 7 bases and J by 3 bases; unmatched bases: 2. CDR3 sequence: CASTRGGYEQYF. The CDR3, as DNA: TGTGCCAGCACCCGGGGGGGCTACGAGCAGTACTTC.

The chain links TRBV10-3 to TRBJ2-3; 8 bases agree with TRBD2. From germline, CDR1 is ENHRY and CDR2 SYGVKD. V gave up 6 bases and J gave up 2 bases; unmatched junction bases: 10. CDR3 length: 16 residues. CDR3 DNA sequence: TGTGCCATCAGACCCCGGGAGCGGGAGTTCACAGATACGCAGTATTTT. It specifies CAIRPREREFTDTQYF.

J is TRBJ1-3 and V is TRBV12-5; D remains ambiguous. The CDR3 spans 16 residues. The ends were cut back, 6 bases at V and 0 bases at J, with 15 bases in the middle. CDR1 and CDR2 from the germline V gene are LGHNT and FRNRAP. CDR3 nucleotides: TGTGCTAGTGGCCGAATAACAGTGCCCTCTGGAAACACCATATATTTT. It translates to CASGRITVPSGNTIYF.

CDR3 residues: CASSSRSYNEQFF. Written as DNA, the CDR3 is TGTGCCAGCAGTTCCCGGTCCTACAATGAGCAGTTCTTC. The chain recombines TRBV28 with TRBJ2-1; D is ambiguous. V dropped 4 bases and J dropped 1 base, with 5 bases sitting between them. The CDR3 contains 13 residues. Germline V lookup: CDR1 MDHEN, CDR2 SYDVKM.

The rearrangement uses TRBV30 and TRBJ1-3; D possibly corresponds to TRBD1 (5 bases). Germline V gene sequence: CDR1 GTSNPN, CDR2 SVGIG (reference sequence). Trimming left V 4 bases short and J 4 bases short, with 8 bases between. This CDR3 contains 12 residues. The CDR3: CAWTAGGNTIYF. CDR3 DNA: TGTGCCTGGACGGCAGGGGGAAACACCATATATTTT.

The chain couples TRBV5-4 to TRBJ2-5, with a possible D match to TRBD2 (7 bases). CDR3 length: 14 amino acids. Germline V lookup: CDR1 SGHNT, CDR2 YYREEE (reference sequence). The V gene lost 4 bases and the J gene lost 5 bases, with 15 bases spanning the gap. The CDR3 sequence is CASSVPGGGETQYF. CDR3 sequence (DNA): TGTGCCAGCAGCGTACCGGGGGGCGGGGAGACCCAGTACTTC.

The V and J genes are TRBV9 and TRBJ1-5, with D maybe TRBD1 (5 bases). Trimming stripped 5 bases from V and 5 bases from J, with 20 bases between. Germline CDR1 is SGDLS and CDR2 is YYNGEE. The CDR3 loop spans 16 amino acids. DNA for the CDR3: TGTGCCAGCAGGGACACCGGGGGACCGTGGGATCAGCCCCAGCATTTT. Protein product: CASRDTGGPWDQPQHF.

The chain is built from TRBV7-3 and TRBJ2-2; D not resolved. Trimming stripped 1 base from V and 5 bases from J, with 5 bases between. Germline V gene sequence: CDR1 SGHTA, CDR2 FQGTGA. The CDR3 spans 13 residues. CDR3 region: CASSLSRTGELFF. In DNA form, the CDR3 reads TGTGCCAGCAGCTTAAGTCGGACCGGGGAGCTGTTTTTT.